These 3 T cell receptor beta chains were all obtained from the same sample, sequenced in a study of shared clonotypes between healthy human individuals. In the naive CD8 group, cells lacked CD45RO and were positively selected for CCR7, so terminally differentiated effector memory CD45RA+ cells were left out. Only in-frame clones appear in the TCRdb table, and some are missing; sequencing was by immunoSEQ multiplex PCR. Here the sample spans about 800,000 clones, 90% to 98% being singletons. The sequencing input was naive CD8+ T cells sorted from blood. The receptor source for this set is a man under 40 in good health.

This clone occurred a few times. The rearrangement joins TRBV4-1 to TRBJ2-5; weak D call: TRBD2 (5 bases). The ends were cut back, 4 bases at V and 2 bases at J, with 11 bases in the middle. From germline, CDR1 is MGHRA and CDR2 YSYEKL. CDR3 length: 14 amino acids. The CDR3 sequence: CASSPELGQETQYF. The CDR3 bases are TGCGCCAGCAGCCCGGAACTAGGGCAAGAGACCCAGTACTTC.

The gene calls are TRBV4-3 and TRBJ2-1; D ambiguous. This CDR3 region has 14 residues. The V end lost 2 bases, the J end lost 7 bases, and 12 bases lay between the germline ends. Looked up from germline, CDR1 is LGHNA and CDR2 is YSLEER. CDR3 DNA sequence: TGCGCCAGCAGCCAAACGCGAGTCCAGAATGAGCAGTTCTTC. Protein sequence: CASSQTRVQNEQFF.

This rearrangement joins TRBV7-9 to TRBJ1-3; 8 bases agree with TRBD1. This CDR3 spans 17 amino acids. The germline gives CDR1 SEHNR, CDR2 FQNEAQ (reference sequence). Trimming took 4 bases from V and 3 from J; bases not matched to a gene: 11. CDR3 sequence (DNA): TGTGCCAGCAGCTCCGTCCCAGGACAGGGCGGTGGAAACACCATATATTTT. Translated, it gives CASSSVPGQGGGNTIYF. The full variable domain, in which reference TRBV7-9 and TRBJ1-3 provide the parts outside the CDR3, is DTGVSQNPRHKITKRGQNVTFRCDPISEHNRLYWYRQTLGQGPEFLTYFQNEAQLEKSRLLSDRFSAERPKGSFSTLEIQRTEQGDSAMYLCASSSVPGQGGGNTIYFGEGSWLTVV.